This TCR beta chain was observed in a study of blood T cell repertoires in COVID-19. Across the study: Acute and convalescent COVID-19 specimens originated in the United States, Italy and Spain. Sources were T cells, B-cell-depleted T cells, or PBMCs; the material itself was cDNA or gDNA.

Germline CDR1 and CDR2: MDHEN and SYDVKM. V was pared by 5 bases and J by 2 bases, with 10 bases between. There are 15 residues in the CDR3. Authors' methods: Reference gene primer amplification gave estimated nucleated cell counts. TCRdb keeps only in-frame clones here, not all; method: immunoSEQ multiplex PCR. V, J and clone size derive from that table, while D and trimming were established from the DNA sequence. The sample carries some 270,000 clones, around 84% recorded once. The sequence came from a woman in her thirties or forties who had recovered from COVID-19. V usage is TRBV28 and J usage is TRBJ1-6; D possibly corresponds to TRBD1 (5 bases). Sequencing used peripheral blood. In DNA, the CDR3 is TGTGCCAGCAGTAAGGGGTGGACCTATAATTCACCCCTCCACTTT. It specifies CASSKGWTYNSPLHF.